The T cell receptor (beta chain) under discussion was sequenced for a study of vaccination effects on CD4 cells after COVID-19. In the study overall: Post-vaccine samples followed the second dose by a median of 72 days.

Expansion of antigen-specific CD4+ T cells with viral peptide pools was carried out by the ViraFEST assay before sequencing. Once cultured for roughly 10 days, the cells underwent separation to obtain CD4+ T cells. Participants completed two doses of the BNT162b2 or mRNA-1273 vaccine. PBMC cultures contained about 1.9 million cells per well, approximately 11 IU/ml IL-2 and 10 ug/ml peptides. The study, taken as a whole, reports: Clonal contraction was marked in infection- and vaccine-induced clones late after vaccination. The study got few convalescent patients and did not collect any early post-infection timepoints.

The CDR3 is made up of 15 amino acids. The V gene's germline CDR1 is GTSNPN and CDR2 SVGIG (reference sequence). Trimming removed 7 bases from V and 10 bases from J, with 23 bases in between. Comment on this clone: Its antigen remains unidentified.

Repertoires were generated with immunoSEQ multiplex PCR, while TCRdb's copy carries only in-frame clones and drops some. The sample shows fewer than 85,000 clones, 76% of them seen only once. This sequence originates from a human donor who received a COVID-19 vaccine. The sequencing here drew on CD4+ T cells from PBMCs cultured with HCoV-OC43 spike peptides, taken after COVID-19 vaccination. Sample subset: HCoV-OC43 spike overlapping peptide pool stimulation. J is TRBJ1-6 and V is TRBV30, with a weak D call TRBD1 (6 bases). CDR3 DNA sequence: TGTGCCTCCCAAAGGGGGGGCAATTGGGAATCACCCCTCCACTTT. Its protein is CASQRGGNWESPLHF.